The next 12 T cell receptor beta chains were all read from a single sample in a study of CD8 T cells in ankylosing spondylitis. The study, taken as a whole, reports: Within ankylosing spondylitis blood, a TCR beta motif made up of several highly homologous variants appeared to be characteristic.

TCRdb passed the 5' RACE reads through MiXCR, listing each CDR3 protein once. The sample carries 400,000 to 450,000 distinct CDR3 sequences, 15% to 20% recorded once. Their antigens are not known. Sample: blood, either unsorted or a sorted T cell fraction (not recorded which). These receptors were collected from a male donor with ankylosing spondylitis.

V and J are TRBV7-2 and TRBJ2-7, with no clear D. Germline V gives CDR1 SGHTA, CDR2 FQGNSA. V lost 1 base and J 2 bases, leaving 9 bases between the germline ends. The CDR3 contains 14 residues. The CDR3 nucleotides read TGTGCCAGCAGCTTAGGAATTGGGCCCTACGAGCAGTACTTC. As protein: CASSLGIGPYEQYF.

This clonotype was seen a few times. The chain links TRBV20-1 to TRBJ1-2; 10 nucleotides agree with TRBD1. Germline CDR1 reads DFQATT; CDR2 reads SNEGSKA (reference sequence). The CDR3 is 15 amino acids. Trimming at V came to 1 base and at J to 8 bases, leaving 10 bases not matched to a gene. CDR3 sequence: CSARVRTGGLLGYTF. For the CDR3, the DNA is TGCAGTGCTAGAGTTCGGACAGGGGGATTGCTCGGCTACACCTTC.

The rearrangement joins TRBV20-1 to TRBJ2-2, with 8 nucleotides matching TRBD1. Trimming took 6 bases from V and 6 from J; bases not matched to a gene: 9. The CDR3 consists of 14 residues. CDR1 is DFQATT, CDR2 SNEGSKA, per germline (reference sequence). CDR3 region: CSAPGQGAAGELFF. In DNA, the CDR3 is TGCAGTGCCCCAGGACAGGGAGCCGCCGGGGAGCTGTTTTTT.

The genes are TRBV6-5 and TRBJ2-7; 9 bases align to TRBD2. V was clipped by 4 bases and J by 2 bases; unmatched bases: 3. The CDR3 consists of 14 residues. Germline CDR1 and CDR2: MNHEY and SVGAGI. For the CDR3, the DNA is TGTGCCAGCAGTTCCTCTAGCGGGACCTACGAGCAGTACTTC. Protein product: CASSSSSGTYEQYF.

The chain combines TRBV6-2 or TRBV6-3 with TRBJ1-1; no firm D call. V was clipped by 8 bases and J by 3 bases, with 16 bases between them. The CDR3 has 14 amino acids. Germline V gene lookup returns CDR1 MNHEY and CDR2 SVGEGT. The CDR3 DNA follows: TGTGCCAGCCAACGCGGAAAGGGAGACACTGAAGCTTTCTTT. Amino acids: CASQRGKGDTEAFF.

The V call is TRBV21-1, the J call TRBJ2-3. TRBV21-1 is shown as a pseudogene. This CDR3 is built from 14 residues. CDR3 DNA sequence: TGTGCCAGCAGCAAAGTGGCCTGGTGGGGTACGCAGTATTTT. It translates to CASSKVAWWGTQYF.

This clonotype occurred a few times. J is TRBJ2-1 and V is TRBV7-2, with 9 bases lining up with TRBD2. Germline CDR1 SGHTA, CDR2 FQGNSA. CDR3 length: 16 amino acids. The trim removed 5 bases at V and 4 bases at J, leaving 9 bases unmatched. The CDR3 sequence: CASSPRGTSRYNEQFF. CDR3 DNA: TGTGCCAGCAGCCCGAGGGGGACTAGCAGATACAATGAGCAGTTCTTC. Combining the CDR3 with reference TRBV7-2 and TRBJ2-1 gives the whole variable domain GAGVSQSPSNKVTEKGKDVELRCDPISGHTALYWYRQSLGQGLEFLIYFQGNSAPDKSGLPSDRFSAERTGGSVSTLTIQRTQQEDSAVYLCASSPRGTSRYNEQFFGPGTRLTVL.

The J gene is TRBJ2-4, the V gene TRBV28; 7 nucleotides agree with TRBD1. The CDR3 loop spans 15 amino acids. Losses at the gene ends were 6 bases for V and 3 bases for J; bases not matched to a gene: 8. Germline V gene data show CDR1 as MDHEN and CDR2 as SYDVKM. DNA for the CDR3: TGTGCCAGCAGCCAGACAGGGACGGGCAAAAACATTCAGTACTTC. Translated: CASSQTGTGKNIQYF.

This clonotype was detected a few times. The chain joins TRBV6-2 or TRBV6-3 to TRBJ2-7; 7 bases are shared with TRBD1. CDR1 is MNHEY, CDR2 SVGEGT, per germline. V lost 6 bases to trimming and J lost 3 bases; unmatched junction nucleotides: 8. The CDR3 sequence is 14 residues long. This CDR3 is CASRRDSNYYEQYF. The CDR3 nucleotides are TGTGCCAGCAGACGGGACAGCAACTACTACGAGCAGTACTTC.

This clonotype was observed a handful of times. Written as DNA, the CDR3 is TGTGCCAGCAGCAGACGGACAGGGGGCGACGGGTACGAGCAGTACTTC. It specifies CASSRRTGGDGYEQYF. The chain carries TRBV7-2 and TRBJ2-7, with 11 bases identical to TRBD1. The J segment lost 4 bases and the V segment lost 5 bases, leaving 10 bases of the junction unmatched. The CDR3 extends over 16 amino acids. Per germline, CDR1 SGHTA and CDR2 FQGNSA.

This clonotype was counted a few times. J is TRBJ1-4 and V is TRBV20-1; a weak D match, TRBD1 (5 bases). Trimming stripped 6 bases from V and 4 bases from J, with 18 bases between. This CDR3 comprises 15 residues. CDR1 DFQATT and CDR2 SNEGSKA come from the germline V gene (reference sequence). CDR3 sequence (DNA): TGCAGTGCCTCCCGGGGGACCTCCGGTAATGAAAAACTGTTTTTT. This encodes CSASRGTSGNEKLFF.

This clonotype was observed many times. The rearrangement links TRBV9 to TRBJ2-2; D not certain. V dropped 4 bases and J dropped 7 bases, with 11 bases sitting between them. This CDR3 is 13 amino acids long. Germline V gene data show CDR1 as SGDLS and CDR2 as YYNGEE. The CDR3 loop reads CASSPGLFGELFF. The CDR3 DNA sequence: TGTGCCAGCAGCCCCGGATTATTCGGGGAGCTGTTTTTT.